This note documents a single T cell receptor (beta chain) sequence. Profiled with immunoSEQ multiplex PCR; TCRdb holds only in-frame clones, not every one. Altogether around 65,000 clones are present, 75% to 90% being singletons, with the ten largest covering 4% to 5%. These data are taken from a study of technical replicates of blood from a handful of donors. Germline V gives CDR1 SNHLY, CDR2 FYNNEI. This CDR3 region has 14 residues. V dropped 4 bases and J dropped 7; count of bases not matched to a gene: 7. The receptor's source is a human donor in good health. Some clones in this sample may be carry-over from other donors' samples. The specimen was PBMCs. This chain joins TRBV2 and TRBJ1-5; 7 bases agree with TRBD1. CDR3 coding DNA: TGTGCCAGCAGTGGACAGGGAATGAGGCAGCCCCAGCATTTT. It translates to CASSGQGMRQPQHF.